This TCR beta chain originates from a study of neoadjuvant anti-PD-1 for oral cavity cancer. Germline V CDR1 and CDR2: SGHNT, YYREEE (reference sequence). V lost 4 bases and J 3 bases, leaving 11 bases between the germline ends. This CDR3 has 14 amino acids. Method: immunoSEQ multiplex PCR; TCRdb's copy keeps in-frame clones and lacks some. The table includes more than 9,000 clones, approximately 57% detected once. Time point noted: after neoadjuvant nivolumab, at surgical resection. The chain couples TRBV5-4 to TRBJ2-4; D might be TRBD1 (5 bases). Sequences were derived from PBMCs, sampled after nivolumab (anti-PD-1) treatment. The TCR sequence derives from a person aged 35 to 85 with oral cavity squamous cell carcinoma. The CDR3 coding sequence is TGTGCCAGCAGCCCCGCCAGGGACAAAAACATTCAGTACTTC. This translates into CASSPARDKNIQYF.